These T cell receptor beta chains were read from a single sample in a study of T cell repertoires in cytomegalovirus infection. TCRdb reprocessed the reads via MiXCR and lists one record per CDR3 protein. Among some 680,000 distinct CDR3 sequences listed, 35% were seen once. What was sequenced was PBMCs. These TCRs come from a human donor in good health (CMV status not recorded). Some clones in this sample may be carry-over from other donors' samples. The CDR3 runs from the conserved cysteine through the conserved F or W. A D gene is named only where the DNA matches it firmly. Only some rows state a clone size, as once, few, many or a class for expanded clones.

V,J,D,size,DNA,CDR3
TRBV7-8,TRBJ1-4,-,few,TGTGCCAGCAGCCTTCGGACCCCAAACGAAAAACTGTTTTTT,CASSLRTPNEKLFF
TRBV5-3,TRBJ2-5,-,-,TGTGCCAGCAGCTCCCTAGGGCGAGCGGGAGAGACCCAGTACTTC,CASSSLGRAGETQYF
TRBV7-2,TRBJ1-2,TRBD1,many,TGTGCCAGCAGCCCGGACAGGGGCTATGGCTACACCTTC,CASSPDRGYGYTF
TRBV19,TRBJ2-1,-,-,TGTGCCAGTAGGAGGGGGAGGGTCTCCTACAATGAGCAGTTCTTC,CASRRGRVSYNEQFF
TRBV7-9,TRBJ1-6,-,-,TGTGCCAGCCAGGGCGGCAATTCACCCCTCCACTTT,CASQGGNSPLHF
TRBV27,TRBJ2-7,-,-,TGTGCCAGCAGTTCACGGACACAGCAGTACTTC,CASSSRTQQYF
TRBV2,TRBJ2-5,-,-,TGTGCCAGCAGTGATAGCGTGGGGTGGGAGACCCAGTACTTC,CASSDSVGWETQYF
TRBV2,TRBJ2-1,TRBD1,-,TGTGCCAGCAGTCAAAGGGACAGGGAGCAGTTCTTC,CASSQRDREQFF
TRBV12-3/TRBV12-4,TRBJ2-3,-,-,TGTGCCAGCAGAATCAGCCTGAATACGCAGTATTTT,CASRISLNTQYF
TRBV20-1,TRBJ2-3,TRBD1,-,TGCAGTGCTCGACCACTGGGACAGGGAGGCACAGATACGCAGTATTTT,CSARPLGQGGTDTQYF
TRBV6-1,TRBJ1-2,-,-,TGTGCCAGCAGTGAATATCCGGGTACTATTAACTATGGCTACACCTTC,CASSEYPGTINYGYTF
TRBV7-8,TRBJ1-5,TRBD1,-,TGTGCCAGCAGCTTATTTGGGACAGGGTGGCAAGGGGGCAATCAGCCCCAGCGTTTT,CASSLFGTGWQGGNQPQRF
TRBV12-3/TRBV12-4,TRBJ2-5,TRBD2,few,TGTGCCAGCAGTTTAGAAATCGCGGGAGTGGGTGAGACCCAGTACTTC,CASSLEIAGVGETQYF
TRBV19,TRBJ2-2,TRBD2,-,TGTGCCAGTAGTATGGAGTTAGGTCCGGGTTGGACTAGCGGTGGAAGCGGGGAGCTGTTTTTT,CASSMELGPGWTSGGSGELFF
TRBV19,TRBJ1-5,-,-,TGTGCCAGTAGTAAGTCAAACTACTGGGAGCCCCAGCATTTT,CASSKSNYWEPQHF
TRBV7-9,TRBJ1-2,TRBD1,-,TGTGCCAGCAGCCTAGGGGCCGGGACAGGGAATGGCTACACCTTC,CASSLGAGTGNGYTF
TRBV12-3/TRBV12-4,TRBJ2-5,TRBD2,few,TGTGCCAGCAGATCCGACCGGACTAGCGGTGAGACCCAGTACTTC,CASRSDRTSGETQYF
TRBV28,TRBJ2-1,TRBD2,-,TGTGCCAGCCTACAAGGACTAGCTAGAGCGGAGCAGTTCTTC,CASLQGLARAEQFF
TRBV10-2,TRBJ2-5,-,few,TGCGCCAGCAGTGATGGGTTTGGCGTCCAAGAGACCCAGTACTTC,CASSDGFGVQETQYF
TRBV3-1,TRBJ2-1,-,once,TGTGCCAGCAAAAGGAGGGACGGGGCCTACAATGAGCAGTTCTTC,CASKRRDGAYNEQFF
TRBV6-1,TRBJ2-5,-,many,TGTGCCAGCATGACCAGGGGTCGAGAGACCCAGTACTTC,CASMTRGRETQYF
TRBV7-7,TRBJ2-4,-,-,TGTGCTAGCAGCTTAGCGGGAAACAGGGGAGTAGCCAAAAACATTCAGTACTTC,CASSLAGNRGVAKNIQYF
TRBV7-2,TRBJ2-2,-,-,TGTGCCAGCAGCTTCCGGACCCCGTCCACCGGGGAGCTGTTTTTT,CASSFRTPSTGELFF
TRBV9,TRBJ1-4,-,-,TGTGCCAGCAGCGTATCAGGGTTTAACGAAAAACTGTTTTTT,CASSVSGFNEKLFF
TRBV7-2,TRBJ2-1,-,-,TGTGCCAGCAGCTTAAGGGCAGGGTTGTCCAATGAGCAGTTCTTC,CASSLRAGLSNEQFF
TRBV6-1,TRBJ1-6,-,-,TGTGCCAGCAGTTTTCAGGATTCACCCCTCCACTTT,CASSFQDSPLHF
TRBV24-1,TRBJ2-2,-,-,TGTGCCACCAGTGACACCAGGAACACCGGGGAGCTGTTTTTT,CATSDTRNTGELFF
TRBV2,TRBJ2-7,TRBD2,-,TGTGCCAGCAGTCCGGCTAGCGGGGTGGGGTACGAGCAGTACTTC,CASSPASGVGYEQYF
TRBV15,TRBJ2-1,-,-,TGTGCCACCAGCAGAATCCCCAAGTACAATGAGCAGTTCTTC,CATSRIPKYNEQFF
TRBV5-1,TRBJ2-7,TRBD1,few,TGCGCCAGCAGCTTTTTCCAGGGGGAATACGAGCAGTACTTC,CASSFFQGEYEQYF
TRBV7-2,TRBJ1-1,-,many,TGTGCCAGCAGCTTCGAGTCGGGTAACACTGAAGCTTTCTTT,CASSFESGNTEAFF
TRBV6-5,TRBJ2-1,-,few,TGTGCCAGCAGTTACCCCGGTTGGAATGAGCAGTTCTTC,CASSYPGWNEQFF
TRBV27,TRBJ2-7,-,-,TGTGACAGCAAGAGAAGTACGGGGACCCCCTACGAGCAGTACTTC,CDSKRSTGTPYEQYF